This T cell receptor (beta chain) was profiled in a study of blood T cells in healthy people across ages. Study background: Template switching retrieved approximately one barcoded beta molecule for each two T cells. Study results and limitations: One million T cells yielded diversity estimates that were considered underestimates.

From germline, CDR1 is SGHRS and CDR2 YFSETQ. The CDR3 consists of 16 residues. The ends were cut back, 4 bases at V and 0 bases at J, with 14 bases in the middle. A note on this clonotype: The target antigen is unknown.

A second PCR of roughly 7 to 11 cycles used a sample-barcoded 5' primer and a J-beta primer mix. From the 5' RACE reads, TCRdb called clonotypes with MiXCR, one entry per CDR3 protein. The sample consists of about 800,000 distinct CDR3 sequences, roughly 60% of them appearing once. The chain has TRBV5-1 and TRBJ2-1; tentatively, D is TRBD2 (6 bases). The sequence was obtained from a man younger than 45 in good health. The sequencing input was blood. CDR3 in amino acids: CASSPRAGRSYNEQFF. For the CDR3, the DNA is TGCGCCAGCAGCCCAAGAGCGGGCCGCTCCTACAATGAGCAGTTCTTC.